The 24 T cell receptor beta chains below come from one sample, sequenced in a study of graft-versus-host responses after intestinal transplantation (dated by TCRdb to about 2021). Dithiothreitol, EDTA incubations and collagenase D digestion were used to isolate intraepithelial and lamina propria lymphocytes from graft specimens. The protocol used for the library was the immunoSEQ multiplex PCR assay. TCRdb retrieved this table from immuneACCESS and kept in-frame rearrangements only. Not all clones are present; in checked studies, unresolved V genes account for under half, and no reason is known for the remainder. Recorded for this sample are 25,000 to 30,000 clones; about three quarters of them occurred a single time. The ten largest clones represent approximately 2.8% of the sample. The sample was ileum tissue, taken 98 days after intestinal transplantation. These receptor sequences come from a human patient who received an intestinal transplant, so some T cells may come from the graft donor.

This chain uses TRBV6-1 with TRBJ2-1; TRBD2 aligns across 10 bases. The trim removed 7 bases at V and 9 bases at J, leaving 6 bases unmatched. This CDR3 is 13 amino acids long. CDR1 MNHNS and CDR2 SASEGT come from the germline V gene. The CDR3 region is CASKAGGPGEQFF. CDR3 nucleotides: TGTGCCAGCAAAGCGGGGGGGCCTGGTGAGCAGTTCTTC.

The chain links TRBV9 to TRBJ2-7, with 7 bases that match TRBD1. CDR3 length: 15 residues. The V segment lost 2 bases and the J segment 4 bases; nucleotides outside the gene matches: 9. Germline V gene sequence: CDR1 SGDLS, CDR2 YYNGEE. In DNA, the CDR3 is TGTGCCAGCAGCGTCGATCCGGGACAGCTTTACGAGCAGTACTTC. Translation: CASSVDPGQLYEQYF.

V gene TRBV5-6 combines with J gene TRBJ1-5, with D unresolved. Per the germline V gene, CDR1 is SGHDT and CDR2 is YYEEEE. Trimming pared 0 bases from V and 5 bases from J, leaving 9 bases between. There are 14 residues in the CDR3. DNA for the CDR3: TGTGCCAGCAGCTTGGCGGGAGGGCATCAGCCCCAGCATTTT. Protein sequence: CASSLAGGHQPQHF.

The CDR3 DNA reads as TGCGCCAGCAGCTTGGAGGGGGCTGAAGCTTTCTTT. Its protein product is CASSLEGAEAFF. The gene calls are TRBV5-1 and TRBJ1-1, with D perhaps matching TRBD1 (6 bases). Trimming pared 0 bases from V and 6 bases from J, leaving 6 bases between. The CDR3 sequence is 12 residues long. CDR1 and CDR2 (germline): SGHRS, YFSETQ.

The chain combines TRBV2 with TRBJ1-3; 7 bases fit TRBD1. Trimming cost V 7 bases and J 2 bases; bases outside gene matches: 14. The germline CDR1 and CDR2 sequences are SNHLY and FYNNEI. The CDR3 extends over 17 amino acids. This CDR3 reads CASKGPDRVVAGNTIYF. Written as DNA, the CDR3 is TGTGCCAGCAAAGGCCCCGACAGGGTTGTCGCTGGAAACACCATATATTTT.

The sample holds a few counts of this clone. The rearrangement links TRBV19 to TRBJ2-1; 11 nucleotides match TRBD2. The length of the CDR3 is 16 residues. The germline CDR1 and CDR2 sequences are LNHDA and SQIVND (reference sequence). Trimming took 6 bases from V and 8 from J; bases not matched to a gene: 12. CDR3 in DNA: TGTGCCAGTAGCACCACCGGGACTAGCGGATCAGATGAGCAGTTCTTC. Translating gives CASSTTGTSGSDEQFF.

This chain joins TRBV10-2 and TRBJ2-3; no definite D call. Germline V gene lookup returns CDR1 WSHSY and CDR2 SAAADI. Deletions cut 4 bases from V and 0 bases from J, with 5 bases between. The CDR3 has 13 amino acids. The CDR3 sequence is CASSVKSTDTQYF. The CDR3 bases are TGCGCCAGCAGTGTTAAGAGCACAGATACGCAGTATTTT.

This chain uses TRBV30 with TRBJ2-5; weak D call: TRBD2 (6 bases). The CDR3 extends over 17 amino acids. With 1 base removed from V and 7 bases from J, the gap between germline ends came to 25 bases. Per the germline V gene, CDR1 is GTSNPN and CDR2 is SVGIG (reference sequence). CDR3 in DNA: TGTGCCTGGAGTGACCCTCTTTCGTCAGGGACTGAGGGGACCCAGTACTTC. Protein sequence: CAWSDPLSSGTEGTQYF.

CDR3 residues: CASSEVAAMNTEAFF. CDR3 nucleotide sequence: TGTGCCAGCAGTGAGGTGGCAGCCATGAACACTGAAGCTTTCTTT. This chain joins TRBV2 and TRBJ1-1; D uncertain. Germline lookup yields CDR1 SNHLY and CDR2 FYNNEI. This CDR3 is 15 amino acids long. The V and J ends lost 3 bases and 0 bases respectively, with 11 bases between them.

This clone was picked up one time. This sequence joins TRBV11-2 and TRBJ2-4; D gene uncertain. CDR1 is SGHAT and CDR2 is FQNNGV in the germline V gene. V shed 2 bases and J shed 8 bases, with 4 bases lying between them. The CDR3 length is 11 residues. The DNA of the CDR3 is TGTGCCAGCAGCTTAAACCACATTCAGTACTTC. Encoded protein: CASSLNHIQYF.

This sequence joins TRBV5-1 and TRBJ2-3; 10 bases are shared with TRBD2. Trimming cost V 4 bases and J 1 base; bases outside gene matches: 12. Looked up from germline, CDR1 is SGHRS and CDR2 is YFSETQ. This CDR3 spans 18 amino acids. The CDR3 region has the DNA TGCGCCAGCAGCCGTCAGGAGCGGGGGGGCGTTGGCACAGATACGCAGTATTTT. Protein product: CASSRQERGGVGTDTQYF.

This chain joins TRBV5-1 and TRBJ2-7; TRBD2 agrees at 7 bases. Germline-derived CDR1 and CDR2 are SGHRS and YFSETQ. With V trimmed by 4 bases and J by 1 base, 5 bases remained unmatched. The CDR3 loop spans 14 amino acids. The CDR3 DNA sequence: TGCGCCAGCAGCCCGGGACTAATATCCTACGAGCAGTACTTC. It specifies CASSPGLISYEQYF.

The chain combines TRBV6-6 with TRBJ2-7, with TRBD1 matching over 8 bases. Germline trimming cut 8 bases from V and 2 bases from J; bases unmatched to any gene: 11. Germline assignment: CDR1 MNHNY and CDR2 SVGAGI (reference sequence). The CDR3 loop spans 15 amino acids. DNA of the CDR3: TGTGCCAGCGTTAGCCCGACAGGGGTAACCTACGAGCAGTACTTC. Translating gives CASVSPTGVTYEQYF.

The CDR3: CASSLSRGNQPQHF. CDR3 DNA: TGTGCCAGCAGCTTGAGTAGGGGCAATCAGCCCCAGCATTTT. The chain links TRBV5-6 to TRBJ1-5; D ambiguous. Germline V lookup: CDR1 SGHDT, CDR2 YYEEEE. This CDR3 has 14 amino acids. V was trimmed by 1 base and J by 2 bases, leaving 7 bases between them.

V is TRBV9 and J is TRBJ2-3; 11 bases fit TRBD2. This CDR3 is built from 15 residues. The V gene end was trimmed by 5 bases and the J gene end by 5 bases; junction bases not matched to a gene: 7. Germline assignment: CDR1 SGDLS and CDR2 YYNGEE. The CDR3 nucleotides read TGTGCCAGCAGTTCTAGCGGGGGGAGCCTAGATACGCAGTATTTT. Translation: CASSSSGGSLDTQYF.

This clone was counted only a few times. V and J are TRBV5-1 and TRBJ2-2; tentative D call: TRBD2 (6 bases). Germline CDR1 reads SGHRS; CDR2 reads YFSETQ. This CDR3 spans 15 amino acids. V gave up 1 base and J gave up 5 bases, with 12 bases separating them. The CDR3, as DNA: TGCGCCAGCAGCTTGCGGGAGACTGGGACCGGGGAGCTGTTTTTT. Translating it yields CASSLRETGTGELFF.

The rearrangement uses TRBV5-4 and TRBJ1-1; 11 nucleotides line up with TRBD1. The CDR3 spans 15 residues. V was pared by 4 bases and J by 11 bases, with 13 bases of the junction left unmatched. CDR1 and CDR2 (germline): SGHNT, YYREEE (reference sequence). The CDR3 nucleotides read TGTGCCAGCAGCCCACCCGGGACAGGGGGTCCTTGGGCTTTCTTT. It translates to CASSPPGTGGPWAFF.

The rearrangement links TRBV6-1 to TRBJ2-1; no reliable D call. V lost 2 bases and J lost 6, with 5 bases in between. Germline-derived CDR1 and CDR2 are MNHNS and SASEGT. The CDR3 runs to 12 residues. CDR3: CASSESVNEQFF. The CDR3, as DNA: TGTGCCAGCAGTGAATCTGTCAATGAGCAGTTCTTC.

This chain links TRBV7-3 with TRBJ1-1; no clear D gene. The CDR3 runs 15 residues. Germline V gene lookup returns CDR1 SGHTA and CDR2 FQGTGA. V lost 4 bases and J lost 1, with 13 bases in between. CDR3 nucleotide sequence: TGTGCCAGCAGCTCGGGAGTTCCCCCGAACACTGAAGCTTTCTTT. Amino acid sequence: CASSSGVPPNTEAFF.

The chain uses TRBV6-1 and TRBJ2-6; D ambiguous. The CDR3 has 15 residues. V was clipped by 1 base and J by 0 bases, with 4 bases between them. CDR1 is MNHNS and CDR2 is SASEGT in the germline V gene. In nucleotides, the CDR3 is TGTGCCAGCAGTGAAGGGGGCTCTGGGGCCAACGTCCTGACTTTC. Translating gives CASSEGGSGANVLTF.

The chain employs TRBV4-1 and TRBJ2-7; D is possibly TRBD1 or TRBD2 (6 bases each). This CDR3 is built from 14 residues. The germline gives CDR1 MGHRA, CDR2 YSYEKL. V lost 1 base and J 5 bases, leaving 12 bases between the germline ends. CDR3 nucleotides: TGCGCCAGCAGCCAAGTAGGGGGAGGCAACGAGCAGTACTTC. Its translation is CASSQVGGGNEQYF.

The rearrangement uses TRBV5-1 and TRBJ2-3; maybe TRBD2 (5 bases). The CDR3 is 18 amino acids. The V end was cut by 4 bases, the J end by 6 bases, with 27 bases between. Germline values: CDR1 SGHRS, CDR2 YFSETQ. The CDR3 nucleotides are TGCGCCAGCAGCCCTCGATGGGAAAGTGGAGGCTTCGGGGATACGCAGTATTTT. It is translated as CASSPRWESGGFGDTQYF.

CDR3 sequence: CASSLVPDTQYF. The CDR3 DNA sequence: TGTGCCAGCAGCTTGGTACCAGATACGCAGTATTTT. The chain is built from TRBV5-6 and TRBJ2-3; D gene uncertain. Germline loops: CDR1 SGHDT, CDR2 YYEEEE. The CDR3 extends over 12 amino acids. Trimming cost V 0 bases and J 4 bases, with 3 bases left between them.

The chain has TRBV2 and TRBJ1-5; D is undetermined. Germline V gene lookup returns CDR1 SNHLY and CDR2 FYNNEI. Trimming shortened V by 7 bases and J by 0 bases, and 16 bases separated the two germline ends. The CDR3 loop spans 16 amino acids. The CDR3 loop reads CASTDGLPISNQPQHF. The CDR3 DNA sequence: TGTGCCAGCACCGACGGGTTGCCAATTAGCAATCAGCCCCAGCATTTT.